Sequencing of this T cell receptor beta chain was carried out in a study of blood T cell repertoires in COVID-19. Turning to the study itself: Nucleic acid was either cDNA or gDNA, and it came from T cells, B-cell-depleted T cells, or PBMCs.

CDR1 SGHTA and CDR2 FQGNSA come from the germline V gene. The CDR3 loop spans 16 amino acids. V was cut by 1 base and J by 0 bases, with 12 bases left in between. The assay was immunoSEQ multiplex PCR, and TCRdb's table has in-frame clones only and misses some. The sample has 90,000 to 100,000 clones; approximately 90% are singletons. The source material was peripheral blood. The receptor was isolated from a human donor in a cohort sampled during active COVID-19. The V gene is TRBV7-2, the J gene TRBJ1-1; tentatively, D is TRBD1 (6 bases). The CDR3 DNA follows: TGTGCCAGCAGCTTAGAGGGGGGGGTCTTGAACACTGAAGCTTTCTTT. Translated: CASSLEGGVLNTEAFF.